This paragraph covers one T cell receptor beta chain sequence. As yet, its antigen is unknown. Other DNA sequences within the sample encode an identical CDR3. The PCR made use of 60 Vbeta and 13 Jbeta primers. Sequencing was performed with immunoSEQ multiplex PCR; in TCRdb, only in-frame clones are kept and a portion is missing. The sample carries over 100,000 clones, about 73% recorded once. The record originates from a study of cytomegalovirus exposure and HLA in healthy donors. The overall study: Inside one of the first data releases sat around 85 million unique TCRs taken from HLA-typed donors. Across 350 to 500 genotyped donors, around 82% landed in the Caucasian-associated ancestry cluster.

Study-wide results and limits: The likely explanation for a cluster of highly shared sequence variants was sequencing artifact. The study listed some 160 cytomegalovirus-associated TCR beta chains.

CDR3 length: 14 amino acids. The V and J ends lost 2 bases and 4 bases respectively, with 7 bases between them. Looked up from germline, CDR1 is SGDLS and CDR2 is YYNGEE. The clonotype was recovered from a woman in her twenties or thirties in good health and CMV-seropositive. The chain is built from TRBV9 and TRBJ2-6; D is unresolved. Sequencing was carried out using PBMCs. The CDR3 bases are TGTGCCAGCAGCGTCGGTTCAGGGGCCAACGTCCTGACTTTC. This translates into CASSVGSGANVLTF. Together with reference TRBV9 and TRBJ2-6, the CDR3 gives the full variable domain: DSGVTQTPKHLITATGQRVTLRCSPRSGDLSVYWYQQSLDQGLQFLIQYYNGEERAKGNILERFSAQQFPDLHSELNLSSLELGDSALYFCASSVGSGANVLTFGAGSRLTVL.